A single sample is the source of the 17 T cell receptor beta chains below, sequenced in a study of T cell responses to AZD1222 COVID-19 vaccine. Assay used: immunoSEQ multiplex PCR; TCRdb lists only in-frame clones, some missing. This sample carries about 89,000 clones, roughly 89% of them seen once, and the ten largest clones take around 5.2%. This specimen was peripheral blood, taken on day 0 of MenACWY control vaccination. The receptors come from an adult in good health.

J is TRBJ2-7 and V is TRBV28, with a tentative D call TRBD1 (5 bases). The germline V gene has CDR1 MDHEN and CDR2 SYDVKM. The CDR3 length is 14 residues. The germline V and J ends were trimmed by 4 bases and 5 bases, with 15 bases remaining between them. The CDR3 nucleotides are TGTGCCAGCAGTTCCCCGGACATTAAGAACGAGCAGTACTTC. Its protein is CASSSPDIKNEQYF.

The rearrangement joins TRBV24-1 to TRBJ2-3; D perhaps matches TRBD1 (6 bases). Trimming took off 4 bases at V and 0 bases at J, with 13 bases between the two ends. The CDR3 has 16 amino acids. Germline CDR1 reads KGHDR; CDR2 reads SFDVKD. For the CDR3, the DNA is TGTGCCACCAGTGAACCGGGACAACCAAGCACAGATACGCAGTATTTT. Its protein is CATSEPGQPSTDTQYF.

This chain uses TRBV19 with TRBJ2-2; 7 bases map to TRBD1. Looked up from germline, CDR1 is LNHDA and CDR2 is SQIVND (reference sequence). This CDR3 contains 16 residues. Losses at the gene ends were 2 bases for V and 4 bases for J; bases not matched to a gene: 7. CDR3 in DNA: TGTGCCAGTAGTATACTCTCGGGACAGCCCACCGGGGAGCTGTTTTTT. Its translation is CASSILSGQPTGELFF.

The CDR3 is CASSQDYGPLTGTDTQYF. As DNA, the CDR3 is TGCGCCAGCAGCCAAGATTACGGTCCTTTGACTGGCACAGATACGCAGTATTTT. The chain has TRBV4-3 and TRBJ2-3; D call uncertain. Germline CDR1 and CDR2: LGHNA and YSLEER. Trimming cost V 0 bases and J 1 base, with 17 bases left between them. The CDR3 is made up of 18 amino acids.

The CDR3 loop is CASSLGTSGYTGELFF. The CDR3, as DNA: TGTGCCAGCAGCTTAGGGACTAGCGGTTACACCGGGGAGCTGTTTTTT. The chain joins TRBV7-2 to TRBJ2-2, with 10 bases identical to TRBD2. CDR3 length equals 16 residues. Germline trimming cut 1 base from V and 3 bases from J; bases unmatched to any gene: 2. Germline V gene sequence: CDR1 SGHTA, CDR2 FQGNSA.

This chain links TRBV3-1 (or the pseudogene TRBV3-2) with TRBJ1-6; the match to TRBD1 covers 11 bases. The CDR3 sequence is 14 residues long. Germline assignment: CDR1 LGHDT and CDR2 YNNKEL (reference sequence). The trim removed 5 bases at V and 9 bases at J, leaving 3 bases unmatched. The CDR3 bases are TGTGCCAGCAGCTTTGGGACAGGGGGTTCACCCCTCCACTTT. Amino acids: CASSFGTGGSPLHF.

The chain recombines TRBV18 with TRBJ1-3, with D possibly TRBD1 on 5 matching bases. V lost 6 bases, J lost 2 bases, and 8 bases lay in between. CDR1 and CDR2 from the germline V gene are KGHSH and LQKENI. CDR3 length equals 13 residues. CDR3 residues: CASSGTPGNTIYF. Here the CDR3 DNA reads TGTGCCAGCTCCGGGACTCCTGGAAACACCATATATTTT.

V is TRBV11-1 and J is TRBJ1-2; 7 bases map to TRBD1. Looked up from germline, CDR1 is SGHAT and CDR2 is FQDESV (reference sequence). Germline trimming cut 4 bases from V and 2 bases from J; bases unmatched to any gene: 4. The CDR3 has 14 residues. The CDR3 DNA reads as TGTGCCAGCAGCTCGACAGGGAGGAACTATGGCTACACCTTC. This codes for CASSSTGRNYGYTF.

The chain carries TRBV12-3 or TRBV12-4 and TRBJ1-2; D unclear. V shed 4 bases and J shed 8 bases, with 14 bases lying between them. The CDR3 sequence is 13 residues long. CDR3: CASSWNDPRGYTF. The CDR3 DNA reads as TGTGCCAGCAGTTGGAACGACCCCAGGGGCTACACCTTC.

The gene calls are TRBV6-5 and TRBJ1-3; D is unclear. Germline lookup yields CDR1 MNHEY and CDR2 SVGAGI. The CDR3 totals 15 residues. V gave up 6 bases and J gave up 2 bases, with 14 bases separating them. CDR3 sequence (DNA): TGTGCCAGCAGGCCTTCGGGCGGCGCTGGAAACACCATATATTTT. This translates into CASRPSGGAGNTIYF.

This sequence joins TRBV19 and TRBJ1-2; D remains unclear. The CDR3 extends over 15 amino acids. Trimming shortened V by 4 bases and J by 6 bases, and 18 bases separated the two germline ends. Germline CDR1 and CDR2: LNHDA and SQIVND (reference sequence). In nucleotides, the CDR3 is TGTGCCAGTAGTACATTTCTAGGGTCCGGTAATGGCTACACCTTC. It specifies CASSTFLGSGNGYTF.

This clone was found once. The chain recombines TRBV3-1 (or the pseudogene TRBV3-2) with TRBJ2-7; D gene ambiguous. Germline CDR1 reads LGHDT; CDR2 reads YNNKEL (reference sequence). The V gene lost 4 bases and the J gene lost 0 bases, with 10 bases spanning the gap. The CDR3 sequence is 14 residues long. Here the CDR3 reads CASSRYDNSYEQYF. The CDR3 DNA reads TGTGCCAGCAGCCGATACGACAACTCCTACGAGCAGTACTTC.

The rearrangement uses TRBV28 and TRBJ1-2, with D perhaps matching TRBD1 (6 bases). Trimming stripped 10 bases from V and 6 bases from J, with 21 bases between. Germline lookup yields CDR1 MDHEN and CDR2 SYDVKM. The CDR3 totals 14 residues. CDR3 DNA sequence: TGTGCCACCTGGCGGGTAGGGGGAAGGAATGGCTACACCTTC. As protein: CATWRVGGRNGYTF.

The gene calls are TRBV6-5 and TRBJ1-4; tentatively, D is TRBD1 (5 bases). The CDR3 spans 14 residues. Between the trimmed V and J ends, which lost 2 bases and 7 bases, there was a span of 11 bases. Germline CDR1 MNHEY, CDR2 SVGAGI. The CDR3 sequence: CASSYRGLAEKLFF. The CDR3 DNA follows: TGTGCCAGCAGTTACAGGGGTTTAGCTGAAAAACTGTTTTTT.

V and J are TRBV6-5 and TRBJ2-7; TRBD2 might be the D (6 bases). This CDR3 has 16 amino acids. Trimming left V 0 bases short and J 0 bases short, with 12 bases between. CDR1 MNHEY and CDR2 SVGAGI come from the germline V gene. This CDR3 is CASSYSRVDYSYEQYF. The CDR3, as DNA: TGTGCCAGCAGTTACTCGAGGGTGGACTACTCCTACGAGCAGTACTTC.

The gene calls are TRBV12-5 and TRBJ2-3; 7 bases match TRBD1. Per germline, CDR1 LGHNT and CDR2 FRNRAP. The CDR3 contains 13 residues. V dropped 2 bases and J dropped 5; count of bases not matched to a gene: 1. The CDR3 reads CASGLNRGDTQYF. The CDR3 nucleotides are TGTGCTAGTGGTTTGAACAGGGGAGATACGCAGTATTTT.

The genes are TRBV4-2 and TRBJ2-5; possible D gene TRBD1, 6 bases. The CDR3 extends over 14 amino acids. V was trimmed by 0 bases and J by 5 bases, leaving 10 bases between them. Germline assignment: CDR1 LGHNA and CDR2 YNFKEQ. Here the CDR3 reads CASSQDVGAETQYF. CDR3 sequence (DNA): TGTGCCAGCAGCCAAGATGTGGGGGCCGAGACCCAGTACTTC.